This entry lists 23 T cell receptor beta chains sequenced from one sample in a study of T-cell reconstitution after alpha-beta-depleted transplantation in children (dated by TCRdb to 2016 to 2017). Library prep was done by PCR. The sequencer listed for this sample is Illumina HiSeq 2500. To normalize quantification of the TCRbeta repertoire, the TCR libraries were built with molecular barcoding that relied on unique molecular identifiers. TCRdb reprocessed the public reads (quality trimming at Q25 with fastp, clone calling with MiXCR) and kept in-frame beta chains. Merged by CDR3 protein, the rows form single entries marked with the most common genes and DNA. This sample has some 490,000 distinct CDR3 sequences in its table, and around an eighth of those were observed once. The ten largest clonotypes hold around 6% of the sample. This sample comprised PBMCs from the stem cell graft donor, obtained from the stem cell graft. These receptors were obtained from a human donor who donated a stem cell graft to a child with combined immunodeficiency.

This sequence joins TRBV20-1 and TRBJ2-3; 8 nucleotides line up with TRBD2. CDR1 DFQATT and CDR2 SNEGSKA come from the germline V gene (reference sequence). J lost 5 bases, V lost 5 bases, and 15 bases had no gene match. This CDR3 is built from 16 residues. CDR3 region: CSAPTGGSGMGDTQYF. The CDR3 nucleotides are TGCAGTGCTCCCACCGGGGGTAGCGGGATGGGAGATACGCAGTATTTT.

The rearrangement uses TRBV20-1 and TRBJ1-1; no firm D call. The CDR3 sequence is 14 residues long. Germline values: CDR1 DFQATT, CDR2 SNEGSKA (reference sequence). V was cut by 0 bases and J by 5 bases, with 13 bases left in between. The CDR3 bases are TGCAGTGCTAGAGATGAGGCCCTCGCGACTGAAGCTTTCTTT. Amino acids: CSARDEALATEAFF.

The rearrangement joins TRBV3-1 to TRBJ2-7; 7 bases agree with TRBD2. Germline trimming cut 3 bases from V and 2 bases from J; bases unmatched to any gene: 4. Germline CDR1 LGHDT, CDR2 YNNKEL (reference sequence). The CDR3 totals 14 residues. The CDR3 is CASSQSGVTYEQYF. The DNA for the CDR3 is TGTGCCAGCAGCCAGAGCGGGGTCACCTACGAGCAGTACTTC.

The chain has TRBV4-3 and TRBJ2-2; 7 bases match TRBD2. The V gene end was trimmed by 1 base and the J gene end by 4 bases; junction bases not matched to a gene: 0. The CDR3 runs 14 residues. The germline V gene has CDR1 LGHNA and CDR2 YSLEER. The CDR3 DNA reads as TGCGCCAGCAGCCAAGGGGGGGGCACCGGGGAGCTGTTTTTT. The encoded protein is CASSQGGGTGELFF.

The table lists this clonotype with a count of one. The chain couples TRBV2 to TRBJ2-7; D gene uncertain. The CDR3 contains 11 residues. The germline V gene encodes CDR1 SNHLY and CDR2 FYNNEI. Trimming removed 6 bases from V and 6 bases from J, with 9 bases in between. The CDR3 DNA reads TGTGCCAGCAGAAGGGCCCTCGAGCAGTACTTC. The encoded protein is CASRRALEQYF.

The chain is built from TRBV12-3 or TRBV12-4 and TRBJ2-2; D is possibly TRBD1 (7 bases). The CDR3 has 19 amino acids. V lost 6 bases, J lost 3 bases, and 26 bases lay in between. DNA of the CDR3: TGTGCCAGCAGCCCAGACAGGGAGGCTCCGAAATGGGACACCGGGGAGCTGTTTTTT. It encodes CASSPDREAPKWDTGELFF.

The V gene is TRBV12-3 or TRBV12-4, the J gene TRBJ1-5, with no clear D. Trimming left V 1 base short and J 9 bases short, with 16 bases between. The CDR3 spans 15 residues. Written as DNA, the CDR3 is TGTGCCAGCAGTTTAGACGCCGGCCGAATTTGGCCCCAGCATTTT. Amino acid sequence: CASSLDAGRIWPQHF.

This clonotype appeared many times. The J gene is TRBJ2-5, the V gene TRBV20-1; TRBD2 agrees at 7 bases. The CDR3 consists of 15 residues. Per germline, CDR1 DFQATT and CDR2 SNEGSKA (reference sequence). V was clipped by 5 bases and J by 4 bases; unmatched bases: 13. Written as DNA, the CDR3 is TGCAGTGCTTCGGGGGGTAGAGCGGGACTAGAGACCCAGTACTTC. Its protein is CSASGGRAGLETQYF.

Only a few counts were recorded for this clonotype. The rearrangement uses TRBV7-2 and TRBJ1-2, with D maybe TRBD1 (6 bases). The CDR3 is made up of 15 amino acids. The V gene lost 2 bases and the J gene lost 1 base, with 11 bases spanning the gap. Per germline, CDR1 SGHTA and CDR2 FQGNSA. CDR3 amino acids: CASSLRGNINYGYTF. The DNA of the CDR3 is TGTGCCAGCAGCTTAAGGGGGAATATTAACTATGGCTACACCTTC.

The chain is built from TRBV5-1 and TRBJ2-7; TRBD1 might be the D (5 bases). The germline gives CDR1 SGHRS, CDR2 YFSETQ. The CDR3 covers 13 residues. Trimming left V 4 bases short and J 3 bases short, with 11 bases between. The CDR3 sequence: CASSVGVFYEQYF. The DNA for the CDR3 is TGCGCCAGCAGCGTAGGGGTTTTCTACGAGCAGTACTTC.

The chain couples TRBV6-2 or TRBV6-3 to TRBJ1-5; 10 nucleotides match TRBD1. The junction had 6 bases not matched to a gene; V was cut back by 2 bases and J by 2 bases. The CDR3 loop spans 17 amino acids. Germline V gene data show CDR1 as MNHEY and CDR2 as SVGEGT. The CDR3 loop reads CASSYRDRGWRNQPQHF. In nucleotides, the CDR3 is TGTGCCAGCAGTTACAGGGACAGGGGTTGGCGCAATCAGCCCCAGCATTTT.

This clonotype was recorded a few times. The gene calls are TRBV24-1 and TRBJ1-5, with D uncertain. Trimming left V 4 bases short and J 5 bases short, with 11 bases between. This CDR3 is 14 amino acids long. The germline CDR1 and CDR2 sequences are KGHDR and SFDVKD. The CDR3 is CATSEDSWDQPQHF. For the CDR3, the DNA is TGTGCCACCAGTGAGGATTCGTGGGATCAGCCCCAGCATTTT.

This clonotype occurred a few times. This chain joins TRBV12-3 or TRBV12-4 and TRBJ2-4; tentative D call: TRBD1 (6 bases). V lost 4 bases to trimming and J lost 15 bases, with 16 bases between them. This CDR3 has 12 residues. The CDR3 loop reads CASSSPPGQRYF. The CDR3 DNA reads as TGTGCCAGCAGTTCGCCGCCGGGACAACGGTACTTC.

This clonotype was recorded many times. V is TRBV20-1 and J is TRBJ1-1, with D tentatively TRBD1 (6 bases). The CDR3 is made up of 14 amino acids. The germline V gene has CDR1 DFQATT and CDR2 SNEGSKA (reference sequence). The V gene lost 6 bases and the J gene lost 4 bases, with 18 bases spanning the gap. In DNA form, the CDR3 reads TGCAGTGCCTCTTTTGGGGGGCGGATCACTGAAGCTTTCTTT. Its translation is CSASFGGRITEAFF.

This clonotype was found many times. The CDR3 here is CASSLLGDGYEQYF. The CDR3 bases are TGTGCCAGCAGCTTACTAGGGGACGGTTACGAGCAGTACTTC. The V call is TRBV7-2, the J call TRBJ2-7, with D perhaps given as TRBD1 or TRBD2 (5 bases each). The CDR3 consists of 14 residues. Trimming took off 2 bases at V and 4 bases at J, with 12 bases between the two ends. Per germline, CDR1 SGHTA and CDR2 FQGNSA.

This clonotype was recorded a few times. The chain has TRBV12-3 or TRBV12-4 and TRBJ2-1, with D unresolved. V was pared by 4 bases and J by 8 bases, with 9 bases between. This CDR3 has 12 residues. The CDR3 protein is CASSSPQDEQFF. For the CDR3, the DNA is TGTGCCAGCAGTTCCCCCCAGGATGAGCAGTTCTTC.

V is TRBV7-9 and J is TRBJ2-7; 7 bases match TRBD2. Trimming took 5 bases from V and 2 from J; bases not matched to a gene: 6. The CDR3 spans 14 residues. Looked up from germline, CDR1 is SEHNR and CDR2 is FQNEAQ (reference sequence). The CDR3: CASSSSGLPYEQYF. CDR3 DNA: TGTGCCAGCAGCAGCTCGGGACTACCCTACGAGCAGTACTTC.

The V gene is TRBV15, the J gene TRBJ2-7; 10 nucleotides agree with TRBD1. Germline V gene lookup returns CDR1 LNHNV and CDR2 YYDKDF (reference sequence). V was pared by 6 bases and J by 5 bases, with 10 bases of the junction left unmatched. This CDR3 has 15 amino acids. The CDR3 DNA follows: TGTGCCACCAGTGTCGGCGGGACAGGGGTCCACGAGCAGTACTTC. Translated: CATSVGGTGVHEQYF. Filled out from reference TRBV15 and TRBJ2-7, the complete variable domain reads DAMVIQNPRYQVTQFGKPVTLSCSQTLNHNVMYWYQQKSSQAPKLLFHYYDKDFNNEADTPDNFQSRRPNTSFCFLDIRSPGLGDTAMYLCATSVGGTGVHEQYFGPGTRLTVT.

V gene TRBV7-2 combines with J gene TRBJ1-2, with D unclear. Deletions cut 2 bases from V and 5 bases from J, with 9 bases between. This CDR3 comprises 13 residues. CDR1 SGHTA and CDR2 FQGNSA come from the germline V gene. CDR3 in DNA: TGTGCCAGCAGCTTAACGGACGATTATGGCTACACCTTC. It is translated as CASSLTDDYGYTF.

This clonotype was counted between two and nine times. This chain links TRBV29-1 with TRBJ2-3, with TRBD2 matching 10 bases. The trim removed 3 bases at V and 3 bases at J, leaving 3 bases unmatched. The CDR3 extends over 14 amino acids. Germline CDR1 reads SQVTM; CDR2 reads ANQGSEA. The CDR3 loop is CSVDGTSATDTQYF. For the CDR3, the DNA is TGCAGCGTTGACGGGACTAGCGCGACAGATACGCAGTATTTT.

The rearrangement joins TRBV9 to TRBJ2-5; D is unclear. The length of the CDR3 is 13 residues. V was pared by 2 bases and J by 5 bases, with 10 bases between. Germline loops: CDR1 SGDLS, CDR2 YYNGEE. Here the CDR3 reads CASSVYTEETQYF. The CDR3 DNA sequence: TGTGCCAGCAGCGTCTATACAGAGGAGACCCAGTACTTC.

This clonotype has a count of ten or more. V is TRBV2 and J is TRBJ1-6; 7 bases align to TRBD1. Per the germline V gene, CDR1 is SNHLY and CDR2 is FYNNEI. J was trimmed by 10 bases and V by 6 bases; bases with no gene match: 9. The CDR3 has 14 residues. The CDR3 coding sequence is TGTGCCAGCAGCCTCGACAGGGAGTCATCACCCCTCCACTTT. Translation gives CASSLDRESSPLHF.

V gene TRBV6-6 combines with J gene TRBJ2-3; D possibly uses TRBD1 or TRBD2 (6 bases each). The CDR3 runs 13 residues. The germline V and J ends were trimmed by 8 bases and 3 bases, with 12 bases remaining between them. Germline V gene data show CDR1 as MNHNY and CDR2 as SVGAGI (reference sequence). CDR3 sequence: CASGGPTTDTQYF. CDR3 nucleotides: TGTGCCAGCGGGGGGCCTACTACAGATACGCAGTATTTT.